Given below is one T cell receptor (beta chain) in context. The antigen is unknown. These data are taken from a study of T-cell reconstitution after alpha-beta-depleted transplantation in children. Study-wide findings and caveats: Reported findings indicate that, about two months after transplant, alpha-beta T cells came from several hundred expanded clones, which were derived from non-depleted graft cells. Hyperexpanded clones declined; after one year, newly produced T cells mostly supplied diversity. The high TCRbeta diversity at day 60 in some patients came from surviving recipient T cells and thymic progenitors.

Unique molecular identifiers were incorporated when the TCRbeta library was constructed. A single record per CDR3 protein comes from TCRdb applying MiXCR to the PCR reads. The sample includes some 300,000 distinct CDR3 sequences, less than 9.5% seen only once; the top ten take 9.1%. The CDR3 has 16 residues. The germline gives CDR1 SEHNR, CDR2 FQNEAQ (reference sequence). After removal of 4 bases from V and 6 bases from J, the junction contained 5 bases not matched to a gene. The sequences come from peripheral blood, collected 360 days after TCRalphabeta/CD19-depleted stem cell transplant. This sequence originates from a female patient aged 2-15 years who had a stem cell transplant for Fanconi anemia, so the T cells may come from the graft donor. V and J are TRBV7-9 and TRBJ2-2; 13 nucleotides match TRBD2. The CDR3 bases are TGTGCCAGCAGCTCGGGACTAGCGGGGAGCGCCGGGGAGCTGTTTTTT. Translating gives CASSSGLAGSAGELFF.